This T cell receptor beta chain was recovered during a study of blood T cells in healthy people across ages. Germline V gives CDR1 DFQATT, CDR2 SNEGSKA (reference sequence). With 4 bases clipped from V and 5 bases from J, the junction kept 4 bases outside the gene matches. This CDR3 comprises 12 residues. This clonotype was found many times. It was with a sample-barcoded 5' primer and a J-beta primer mix that a second PCR of about 6 to 12 cycles was run. TCRdb recomputed calls from the 5' RACE reads with MiXCR, one row per CDR3 protein. This table holds around 990,000 distinct CDR3 sequences, 35% to 40% found once. Aged roughly 6 to 95, donors were systemically healthy Caucasians from Russia. The authors isolated at least 6.5 million PBMCs per sample.

The source material was blood. The rearrangement links TRBV20-1 to TRBJ1-2; 7 bases map to TRBD1. This TCR was recovered from a man aged 18 to 29 in good health. Here the CDR3 DNA reads TGCAGTGCTACAGACAGGGCGTATGGCTACACCTTC. Translation gives CSATDRAYGYTF.